The 15 T cell receptor beta chains below were found in one sample sequenced in a study of beta chain features in type 1 diabetes. The investigators reverse transcribed all of the isolated RNA, so they sequenced expressed TCRB transcripts. Sequencing used immunoSEQ multiplex PCR; TCRdb keeps in-frame clones, though not all of them. The sample has fewer than 350,000 clones; 15% to 20% are singletons. The specimen sequenced was naive CD4+ T cells from blood. The receptors stem from a woman aged 18-29 years in good health.

The chain joins TRBV7-8 to TRBJ2-7, with 7 bases aligning to TRBD2. The CDR3 is 15 residues long. J lost 7 bases, V lost 0 bases, and 9 bases had no gene match. CDR1 is SGHVS, CDR2 FQNEAQ, per germline. The CDR3 sequence is CASSLAAAGREEQYF. CDR3 nucleotides: TGTGCCAGCAGCTTAGCGGCGGCAGGGAGGGAAGAGCAGTACTTC.

This clone has a handful of counts. V usage is TRBV19 and J usage is TRBJ1-6; 8 bases align to TRBD1. Per germline, CDR1 LNHDA and CDR2 SQIVND (reference sequence). The CDR3 is made up of 16 amino acids. V gave up 3 bases and J gave up 11 bases; unmatched junction bases: 12. The CDR3 loop reads CASSINRGIGIPPLHF. The CDR3 DNA is TGTGCCAGTAGTATTAACAGGGGGATTGGGATTCCACCCCTCCACTTT.

The V and J genes are TRBV5-1 and TRBJ2-3, with 9 bases fitting TRBD2. From germline, CDR1 is SGHRS and CDR2 YFSETQ. The CDR3 is 15 amino acids. V lost 0 bases, J lost 3 bases, and 2 bases stayed unmatched. CDR3 residues: CASSLVSGSTDTQYF. CDR3 in DNA: TGCGCCAGCAGCTTGGTTAGCGGGAGTACAGATACGCAGTATTTT.

This clone was picked up a small number of times. The chain links TRBV30 to TRBJ1-5; D is undetermined. Germline V gives CDR1 GTSNPN, CDR2 SVGIG (reference sequence). V was trimmed by 0 bases and J by 7 bases, leaving 10 bases between them. This CDR3 has 13 amino acids. CDR3 residues: CAWSVRRGQPQHF. CDR3 in DNA: TGTGCCTGGAGTGTACGACGGGGACAGCCCCAGCATTTT.

In its sample, this clone was seen a few times. The rearrangement uses TRBV6-1 and TRBJ1-1; 8 positions match TRBD1. Trimming at V came to 2 bases and at J to 10 bases, leaving 12 bases not matched to a gene. Germline V gene data show CDR1 as MNHNS and CDR2 as SASEGT. This CDR3 has 15 residues. The CDR3 spells CASSEPGGSKIGAFF. The CDR3 DNA reads TGTGCCAGCAGTGAACCAGGGGGCTCCAAGATAGGAGCTTTCTTT.

The V gene is TRBV15, the J gene TRBJ2-5; D perhaps matches TRBD1 (6 bases). The CDR3 sequence is 14 residues long. Trimming shortened V by 3 bases and J by 9 bases, and 17 bases separated the two germline ends. Looked up from germline, CDR1 is LNHNV and CDR2 is YYDKDF (reference sequence). The CDR3 DNA reads TGTGCCACCAGCAGCCGACAGGAGGCGGCGGCCCAGTACTTC. It encodes CATSSRQEAAAQYF.

This chain connects TRBV5-1 to TRBJ1-2; D is perhaps TRBD1 (5 bases). CDR3 length: 14 residues. Looked up from germline, CDR1 is SGHRS and CDR2 is YFSETQ. V was pared by 5 bases and J by 7 bases, with 18 bases between. In DNA form, the CDR3 reads TGCGCCAGCAGATCGGGACTGACCTCCTCTGGCTACACCTTC. It translates to CASRSGLTSSGYTF. Complete variable domain (other parts from reference TRBV5-1 and TRBJ1-2): KAGVTQTPRYLIKTRGQQVTLSCSPISGHRSVSWYQQTPGQGLQFLFEYFSETQRNKGNFPGRFSGRQFSNSRSEMNVSTLELGDSALYLCASRSGLTSSGYTFGSGTRLTVV.

The CDR3 loop reads CASRSRRYNEQFF. DNA for the CDR3: TGTGCCAGCAGGTCTAGGAGGTACAATGAGCAGTTCTTC. The gene calls are TRBV4-2 and TRBJ2-1; D possibly corresponds to TRBD2 (5 bases). The length of the CDR3 is 13 residues. Between the trimmed V and J ends, which lost 6 bases and 4 bases, there was a span of 10 bases. CDR1 is LGHNA, CDR2 YNFKEQ, per germline.

The chain joins TRBV5-4 to TRBJ2-5; tentatively, D is TRBD1 (5 bases). V lost 4 bases to trimming and J lost 5 bases, with 12 bases between them. The CDR3 length is 13 residues. Germline V CDR1 and CDR2: SGHNT, YYREEE (reference sequence). The CDR3 spells CASSAQGLETQYF. The CDR3 DNA reads TGTGCCAGCAGCGCCCAGGGCTTGGAGACCCAGTACTTC.

The chain combines TRBV7-6 with TRBJ2-3; TRBD2 aligns across 8 bases. This CDR3 comprises 15 residues. The trim removed 1 base at V and 2 bases at J, leaving 2 bases unmatched. Germline V lookup: CDR1 SGHVS, CDR2 FNYEAQ. The CDR3 region has the DNA TGTGCCAGCAGCTTAGGCGGGGGGATCACAGATACGCAGTATTTT. Protein sequence: CASSLGGGITDTQYF. Combining the CDR3 with reference TRBV7-6 and TRBJ2-3 gives the whole variable domain GAGVSQSPRYKVTKRGQDVALRCDPISGHVSLYWYRQALGQGPEFLTYFNYEAQQDKSGLPNDRFSAERPEGSISTLTIQRTEQRDSAMYRCASSLGGGITDTQYFGPGTRLTVL.

The chain is built from TRBV9 and TRBJ2-5, with 7 bases aligning to TRBD2. Germline V gene lookup returns CDR1 SGDLS and CDR2 YYNGEE. CDR3 length equals 17 residues. The V segment lost 0 bases and the J segment 0 bases; nucleotides outside the gene matches: 8. This CDR3 reads CASSVATGLADQETQYF. The CDR3 region has the DNA TGTGCCAGCAGCGTAGCTACTGGGCTAGCGGACCAAGAGACCCAGTACTTC. The complete variable domain, with remaining parts taken from reference TRBV9 and TRBJ2-5, reads DSGVTQTPKHLITATGQRVTLRCSPRSGDLSVYWYQQSLDQGLQFLIQYYNGEERAKGNILERFSAQQFPDLHSELNLSSLELGDSALYFCASSVATGLADQETQYFGPGTRLLVL.

The genes are TRBV4-2 and TRBJ2-5, with 7 bases matching TRBD2. V shed 2 bases, J shed 4 bases, and the junction held 7 bases outside the gene matches. The germline CDR1 and CDR2 sequences are LGHNA and YNFKEQ. This CDR3 has 15 amino acids. The CDR3 loop reads CASSQLGLGGETQYF. CDR3 nucleotides: TGTGCCAGCAGCCAACTAGGACTAGGAGGAGAGACCCAGTACTTC.

Only a few counts were recorded for this clone. This sequence joins TRBV7-9 and TRBJ2-7; 7 bases match TRBD1. Trimming removed 6 bases from V and 0 bases from J; junction bases left unmatched: 8. Germline CDR1 and CDR2: SEHNR and FQNEAQ (reference sequence). This CDR3 contains 15 residues. The CDR3 coding sequence is TGTGCCAGCAGTCCGACAGGGTCCAACTCCTACGAGCAGTACTTC. Residues: CASSPTGSNSYEQYF.

This clone has just a few counts. The chain joins TRBV4-1 to TRBJ1-2, with 7 positions matching TRBD1. CDR3 length equals 14 residues. From germline, CDR1 is MGHRA and CDR2 YSYEKL. V shed 1 base, J shed 6 bases, and the junction held 5 bases outside the gene matches. CDR3 sequence reads: CASSQVGRGNGYTF. In nucleotides, the CDR3 is TGCGCCAGCAGCCAAGTGGGCAGGGGGAATGGCTACACCTTC.

The chain uses TRBV2 and TRBJ1-5, with TRBD1 as a possible D gene (5 bases). The CDR3 covers 13 residues. The germline V gene has CDR1 SNHLY and CDR2 FYNNEI. V was pared by 5 bases and J by 2 bases, with 7 bases between. CDR3 sequence: CASSPTGNQPQHF. CDR3 in DNA: TGTGCCAGCAGTCCGACAGGCAATCAGCCCCAGCATTTT.